This T cell receptor beta chain is drawn from a study of control samples from healthy donors and cancer patients. The repertoire was sequenced with immunoSEQ multiplex PCR; TCRdb's copy has only in-frame clones and lacks some. The table includes over 85,000 clones, approximately 90% detected once. Trimming shortened V by 1 base and J by 6 bases, and 9 bases separated the two germline ends. Looked up from germline, CDR1 is SGHAT and CDR2 is FQDESV (reference sequence). CDR3 length equals 13 residues. This chain uses TRBV11-1 with TRBJ1-1; D is undetermined. The source is a woman aged 60 to 75 with lung cancer. Sequencing used PBMCs. CDR3 nucleotide sequence: TGTGCCAGCAGCTTAGATCGGAGGCCTGAAGCTTTCTTT. Amino acid sequence: CASSLDRRPEAFF.